The present entry profiles one T cell receptor beta chain with its context. Its antigen is unidentified. Distinct nucleotide sequences in the sample also encode this CDR3. Assay used: immunoSEQ multiplex PCR; TCRdb lists only in-frame clones, some missing. This table holds just over 2,000,000 clones, roughly 95% found once. The sample comes from a study of shared clonotypes between healthy human individuals. Study-wide results and limits: Generation probability values for non-shared clonotypes were lower than those for clonotypes shared by all four donors.

The CDR3 covers 13 residues. Germline V lookup: CDR1 ENHRY, CDR2 SYGVKD. V gave up 0 bases and J gave up 5 bases, with 7 bases separating them. The sequenced sample was naive CD4+ T cells sorted from blood. Stated subset: CD45RA+ positively selected. The chain employs TRBV10-3 and TRBJ2-5; D uncertain. This clonotype was sampled from a man younger than 30 in good health. The DNA for the CDR3 is TGTGCCATCAGTGAGTCGTCTGCGGAGACCCAGTACTTC. Protein: CAISESSAETQYF.